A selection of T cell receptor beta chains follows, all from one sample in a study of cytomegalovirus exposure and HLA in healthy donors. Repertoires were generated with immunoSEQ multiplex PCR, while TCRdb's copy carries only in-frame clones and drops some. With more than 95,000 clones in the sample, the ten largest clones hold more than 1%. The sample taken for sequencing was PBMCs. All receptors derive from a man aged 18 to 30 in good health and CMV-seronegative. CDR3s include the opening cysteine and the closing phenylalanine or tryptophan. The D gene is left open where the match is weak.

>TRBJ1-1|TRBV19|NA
TGTGCCAGTACATATGGGGGCTTTGGTGCAGACCCTGAAGCTTTCTTT
CASTYGGFGADPEAFF
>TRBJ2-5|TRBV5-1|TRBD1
TGCGCCAGCAGTGTGACAGGGGCTCAAGGGGAGACCCAGTACTTC
CASSVTGAQGETQYF
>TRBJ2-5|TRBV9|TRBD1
TGTGCCAGCAGCGTAGGTACGGGACAGGGAGGCAAAGAGACCCAGTACTTC
CASSVGTGQGGKETQYF
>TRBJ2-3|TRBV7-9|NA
TGTGCCAGCAGCTCCCCTAGCCCCCTCTTCGGTACCACAGATACGCAGTATTTT
CASSSPSPLFGTTDTQYF
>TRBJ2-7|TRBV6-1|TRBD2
TGTGCCAGCAGTGACCGACTAGCTAAGTACTTC
CASSDRLAKYF
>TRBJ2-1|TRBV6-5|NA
TGTGCCAGCAGGAAACGACAGCGCATCGAAAATGAGCAGTTCTTC
CASRKRQRIENEQFF
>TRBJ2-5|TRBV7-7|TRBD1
TGTGCTAGCAGCACAGACAGGGGAAAGACCCAGTACTTC
CASSTDRGKTQYF
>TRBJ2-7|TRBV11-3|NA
TGTGCCAGCAGCACGAGCGGGATGGGGGCGTACGAGCAGTACTTC
CASSTSGMGAYEQYF
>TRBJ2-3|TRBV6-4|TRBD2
TGTGCCAGCAGAGCTAGCGGGAGGTTGTCAGATACGCAGTATTTT
CASRASGRLSDTQYF
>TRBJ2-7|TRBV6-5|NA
TGTGCCAGCACCAGCCCGACAATCTCCTACGAGCAGTACTTC
CASTSPTISYEQYF
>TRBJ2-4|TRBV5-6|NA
TGTGCCAGCAGCTTTAATTACAAAAACATTCAGTACTTC
CASSFNYKNIQYF
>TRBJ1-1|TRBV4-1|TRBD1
TGCGCCAGCAGCCAAGTGGGGACAGCGAACACTGAAGCTTTCTTT
CASSQVGTANTEAFF
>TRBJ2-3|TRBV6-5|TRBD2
TGTGCCAGCAGTTATCTAGCGGGTTCAGATACGCAGTATTTT
CASSYLAGSDTQYF
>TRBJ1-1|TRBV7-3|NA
TGTGCCAGCAGCCGGAGCGGAGGGGTGACGGGTAGTGAAGCTTTCTTT
CASSRSGGVTGSEAFF
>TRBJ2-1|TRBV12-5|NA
TGTGCTAGTGGTTTGAGCCGGGACTGGACCGACCATGAGCAGTTCTTC
CASGLSRDWTDHEQFF
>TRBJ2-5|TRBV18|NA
TGTGCCAGCTCACGAAACACAGGCCAAGAGACCCAGTACTTC
CASSRNTGQETQYF
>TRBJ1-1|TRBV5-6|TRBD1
TGTGCCAGCAGCCCAAGTCCCGGGACAGTGAACACTGAAGCTTTCTTT
CASSPSPGTVNTEAFF
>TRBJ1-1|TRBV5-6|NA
TGTGCCAGCCATTTCAGACACTCCAACACTGAAGCTTTCTTT
CASHFRHSNTEAFF
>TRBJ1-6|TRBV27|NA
TGTGCCAGCAGTTTCAGGGTGAATTCACCCCTCCACTTT
CASSFRVNSPLHF
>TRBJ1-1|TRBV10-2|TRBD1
TGCGCCAGCAACACCCCCGGGACAGGAACTTTCTTT
CASNTPGTGTFF
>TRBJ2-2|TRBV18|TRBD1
TGTGGGGGACAGACCAACACCGGGGAGCTGTTTTTT
CGGQTNTGELFF
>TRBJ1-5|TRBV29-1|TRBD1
TGCAGCGTTGAAGATCGGACCCAGGACAGGGGGCCCCATCAGCCCCAGCATTTT
CSVEDRTQDRGPHQPQHF
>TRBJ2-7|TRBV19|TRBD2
TGTGCCAGTAGTCGTACGGGGAGCGGGACCTACGAGCAGTACTTC
CASSRTGSGTYEQYF
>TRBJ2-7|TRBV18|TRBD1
TGTGCCAGCTCAGGACTCAGGACAGGGGAAACCTACGAGCAGTACTTC
CASSGLRTGETYEQYF
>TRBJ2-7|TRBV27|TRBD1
TGTGCCAGCAGATCCGGGACAGGGGGCATTTACGAGCAGTACTTC
CASRSGTGGIYEQYF
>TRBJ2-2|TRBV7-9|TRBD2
TGTGCCAGCAGCTCTACTGGCGGGAGGGCCGGGGAGCTGTTTTTT
CASSSTGGRAGELFF
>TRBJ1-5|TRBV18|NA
TGTGCCAGCTCACCTGTCGGGCAGCCCCAGCATTTT
CASSPVGQPQHF
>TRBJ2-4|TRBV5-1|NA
TGCGCCAGCAGCTTGTCCCCCAGGGGCGGTAGAAACATTCAGTACTTC
CASSLSPRGGRNIQYF
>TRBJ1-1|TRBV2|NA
TGTGCCAGCAGCTTGGAGGGCAACACTGAAGCTTTCTTT
CASSLEGNTEAFF
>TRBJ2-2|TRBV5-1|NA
TGCGCCAGCAGCAACGAGTTCCGGAGACGTTCGAACACCGGGGAGCTGTTTTTT
CASSNEFRRRSNTGELFF
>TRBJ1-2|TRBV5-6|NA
TGTGCCAGCAGCCCTGAACGGGGAACCTATGGCTACACCTTC
CASSPERGTYGYTF
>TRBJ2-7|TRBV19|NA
TGTGCCAGTACCCCCGATGGGAGCTCCTACGAGCAGTACTTC
CASTPDGSSYEQYF
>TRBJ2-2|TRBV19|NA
TGTGCCTCCACAGGGGAGGACAGGACCGGGGAGCTGTTTTTT
CASTGEDRTGELFF
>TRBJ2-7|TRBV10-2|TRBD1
TGCGCCAGCAGTGGCGCGGTCACAGGGGCCGAGCAGTACTTC
CASSGAVTGAEQYF